Sequencing of this TCR beta chain was carried out in a study of cytomegalovirus exposure and HLA in healthy donors. Donors in the study were healthy people who gave bone marrow. Study-wide results and limits: Later analysis identified about 17,000 TCR beta sequences associated with HLA alleles, using a false discovery rate threshold of 0.05.

The CDR3 contains 14 residues. Germline-derived CDR1 and CDR2 are ENHRY and SYGVKD. V gave up 7 bases and J gave up 6 bases; unmatched junction bases: 11. The PCR made use of 60 Vbeta and 13 Jbeta primers. Produced via immunoSEQ multiplex PCR; TCRdb's table is partial and in-frame only. Counted here are 150,000 to 200,000 clones, approximately 84% occurring once; the ten biggest clones make up 4.5% to 7.5%. In the case of this clone: Its cognate antigen is unknown.

The TCR sequence derives from a woman aged 25 to 39 in good health and CMV-seropositive. The chain combines TRBV10-3 with TRBJ2-7; 8 nucleotides match TRBD1. The sample taken for sequencing was PBMCs. CDR3 loop: CAIINSGGLGEQYF. The CDR3 DNA reads TGTGCCATCATTAATTCAGGGGGCTTGGGCGAGCAGTACTTC.